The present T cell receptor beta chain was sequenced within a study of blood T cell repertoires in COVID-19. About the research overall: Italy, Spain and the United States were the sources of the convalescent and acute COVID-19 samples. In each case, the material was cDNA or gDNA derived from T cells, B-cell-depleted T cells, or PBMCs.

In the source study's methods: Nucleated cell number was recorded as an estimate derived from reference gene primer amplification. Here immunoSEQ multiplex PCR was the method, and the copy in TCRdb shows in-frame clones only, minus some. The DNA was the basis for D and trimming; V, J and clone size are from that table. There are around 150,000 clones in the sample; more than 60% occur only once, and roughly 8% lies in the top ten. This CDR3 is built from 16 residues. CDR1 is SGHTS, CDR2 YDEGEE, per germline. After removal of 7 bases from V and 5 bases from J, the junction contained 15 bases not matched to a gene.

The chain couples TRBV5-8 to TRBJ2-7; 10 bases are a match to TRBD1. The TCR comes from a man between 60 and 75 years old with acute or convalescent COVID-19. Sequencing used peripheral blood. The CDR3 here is CASPPLRQGAIDEQYF. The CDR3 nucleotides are TGTGCCAGCCCGCCACTAAGACAGGGGGCGATCGACGAGCAGTACTTC.